A selection of T cell receptor beta chains follows, all from one sample in a study of T cell responses to AZD1222 COVID-19 vaccine. Assay: immunoSEQ multiplex PCR; the TCRdb copy retains only in-frame clones and omits some. This sample has under 130,000 clones, with approximately 90% found just once. The specimen comprised peripheral blood, sampled on day 0 of AZD1222 vaccination. The receptor source for this set is an adult in good health. Each CDR3 is given with its conserved first and last residue.

>TRBJ2-7|TRBV15
CATSRDLPAGGPTYEQYF
>TRBJ2-1|TRBV27
CASSLQGGSYNEQFF
>TRBJ2-3|TRBV5-4
CASSFRLAGSTDTQYF
>TRBJ2-1|TRBV5-5
CASSGYLLNEQFF
>TRBJ1-1|TRBV28
CASSLPWTEMNTEAFF
>TRBJ1-3|TRBV3-1/TRBV3-2
CASSHPPRGSAGNTIYF
>TRBJ1-5|TRBV5-4
CASSLGNQPQHF
>TRBJ1-1|TRBV15
CATSRDRGATEAFF
>TRBJ2-7|TRBV6-1
CASSESVYEQYF
>TRBJ1-1|TRBV19
CASEQGAEAFF
>TRBJ1-4|TRBV28
CASSLRRGGYGSEKLFF
>TRBJ1-6|TRBV27
CASSLGGQGTSPLHF
>TRBJ1-2|TRBV3-1/TRBV3-2
CASSQVGTGVHGYTF
>TRBJ2-3|TRBV7-9
CASSLGAGLTDTQYF
>TRBJ1-4|TRBV19
CASSISPATNEKLFF
>TRBJ2-7|TRBV9
CASSVGAGSSYEQYF
>TRBJ1-5|TRBV7-9
CASSLGQHSNQPQHF
>TRBJ1-2|TRBV19
CASSPSFGVREYYGYTF
>TRBJ2-1|TRBV5-1
CASRTSSDSYNEQFF
>TRBJ2-1|TRBV5-6
CASSLPLAGSYNEQFF
>TRBJ1-2|TRBV7-2
CASSLRGPTYGYTF
>TRBJ2-7|TRBV11-2
CASSPMTSGRPPYF
>TRBJ1-6|TRBV7-2
CASSLVSYNSPLHF
>TRBJ2-7|TRBV11-2
CASSLDRVEQYF
>TRBJ1-1|TRBV19
CASSIGKGWNTEAFF
>TRBJ2-6|TRBV5-4
CASSPEATVTGVSGANVLTF
>TRBJ2-7|TRBV6-2/TRBV6-3
CASSYASGEGYEQYF
>TRBJ1-4|TRBV11-3
CASSSRVDEKLFF
>TRBJ1-1|TRBV16
CASKVGLIDTEAFF
>TRBJ2-1|TRBV5-1
CASSETSLHEQFF
>TRBJ1-6|TRBV11-2
CASSLVDRKAYNSPLHF
>TRBJ2-2|TRBV6-1
CASSEGPPGTGELFF
>TRBJ2-1|TRBV21-1
CASSPLKQFF
>TRBJ1-6|TRBV19
CASSIGVTNSPLHF
>TRBJ2-7|TRBV14
CASSHGGSYEQYF
>TRBJ1-2|TRBV5-1
CASSLGGTVSGGYTF
>TRBJ2-1|TRBV7-2
CASSLVADYNEQFF
>TRBJ1-1|TRBV28
CASSPGSKGWIGAFF
>TRBJ2-1|TRBV2
CASSVSGWGSYNEQFF
>TRBJ1-1|TRBV7-7
CASSLGHYNTEAFF
>TRBJ2-5|TRBV7-9
CASSRGGGGETQYF
>TRBJ2-6|TRBV20-1
CSASSGQTVGANVLTF
>TRBJ2-1|TRBV7-3
CASSLNRASGWGTYNEQFF
>TRBJ1-2|TRBV5-6
CASSPTEGTIYGYTF
>TRBJ2-1|TRBV7-9
CASSLGRGGPYNEQFF
>TRBJ1-4|TRBV29-1
CSAGQGGEKLFF
>TRBJ2-3|TRBV19
CASSNGDDRTDTQYF
>TRBJ1-5|TRBV19
CASSMIYQPQHF